This T cell receptor beta chain was captured in a study of CD8 T cells in Susac syndrome. RNA in amounts of 0.5 to 1 ug was reverse transcribed with random hexamers. MiXCR, applied by TCRdb to the immunoSEQ multiplex PCR reads, yields one record per CDR3 protein. The sample holds around 270,000 distinct CDR3 sequences, approximately 90% seen once. Losses at the gene ends were 6 bases for V and 3 bases for J; bases not matched to a gene: 6. The CDR3 is 14 amino acids. The chain joins TRBV12-3 or TRBV12-4 to TRBJ2-7; TRBD1 matches at 9 bases. The sequenced sample was CD8+ T cells from PBMCs. This receptor was identified in a human donor with multiple sclerosis. The CDR3, as DNA: TGTGCCAGCAGAGACGGGACAGGGATCTACGAGCAGTACTTC. Translation gives CASRDGTGIYEQYF.